This entry is about one TCR beta chain. The antigen it recognizes is unknown. The input lacks base qualities; no much larger clone sits a single base away. Library preparation employed 5' RACE. The data were produced on an Illumina HiSeq 2500. A second about 6 to 11 cycle PCR used a sample-barcoded 5' primer and a J-beta primer mix. Each TCR beta cDNA molecule received a unique molecular identifier from a template-switch 5' adaptor carrying 12 random nucleotides. At least 3 million CDR3-containing paired-end reads were obtained from each sample. All of the RNA was converted into first-strand cDNA using the Mint cDNA synthesis kit, with a TRBC-specific oligonucleotide serving as the primer. Following uracil-DNA glycosylase treatment, a first 18-cycle PCR with universal primers M1SS and BC2_uni_R was performed on all cDNA. Regarding the original processing steps: For normalization, 1 million high-quality reads, each with a distinct molecular identifier, were randomly selected from each sample. Instead of being binned into consensus sequences, reads with shared molecular identifiers were discarded. MiTCR, set to a Q25 quality threshold and the strictest error-elimination algorithm, was used for CDR3 identification, clonotype clustering and error correction. Lower-bound total TCR beta diversity was estimated with a nonparametric unseen species model using Euler transformation. TCRdb itself trimmed the public reads at Q25 with fastp, ran MiXCR and retained productive beta chains. Rows matching on CDR3 protein sequence are summarized as one entry with the most common DNA and genes. These V and J calls are TCRdb output, not the study's own analysis. This sample comprises 700,000 to 850,000 distinct CDR3 sequences, roughly 34% of them detected only once. The ten largest clones add up to approximately 12% of the sample.

The germline V gene yields MNHEY for CDR1 and SVGAGI for CDR2. Measured from the cysteine to the phenylalanine, the CDR3 is 15 residues long. The DNA shown is the 45-base CDR3, in frame from base 1. The germline V and J ends show losses of 8 bases and 1 base respectively, and no gene match explains 9 bases of the junction. The data derive from a study of blood T cells in healthy people across ages (dated by TCRdb to 2015 to 2017). Study-wide context: In model experiments, template switching captured about one uniquely barcoded TCR beta cDNA molecule for every two T cells. The donors were divided into four age groups: young (average about 16 years), middle-aged (about 40), aged (around 59) and long-lived (roughly 82). The study analyzed two additional independent replicas of 1 million unique cDNA reads from the same blood draw for two donors, one aged 18 to 29 and one aged 80 or older. To avoid experimental bias, donors of different ages were distributed randomly across sequencing lanes. Using deep sequencing normalized with unique cDNA molecular identifiers, the study measured how TCR beta repertoire diversity changes with age.

Systemically healthy Caucasian individuals from Russia, 39 in total and aged about 6 to 100 years, were included as donors. Each donor gave ten milliliters of peripheral blood, collected into EDTA-treated Vacutainer tubes. Ficoll-Paque density-gradient centrifugation was used to isolate PBMCs, with at least 6 million per sample. Trizol reagent was used to extract total RNA from PBMCs, with at least 6 micrograms per sample. Naive CD45RAhigh/CD27high T cell percentages were measured by flow cytometry on a PBMC aliquot from every donor. Overall results and qualifications from the work: Estimates of total diversity from one million sequenced T cells were regarded as lower bounds and underestimates. Conclusive comparison of naive and antigen-experienced compartments was prevented by the profiling of bulk unsorted PBMCs. The long-lived group showed more naive CD4+ T cells, fewer expanded clones and increased TCR diversity than the aged group, suggesting age selection. Observed TCR beta diversity per million T cells fell roughly linearly with age, and a significant reduction was already apparent by age approximately 41. Because donor CMV infection status was unknown, age-related changes in expanded clonotypes were potentially confounded. A strong correlation was found between observed TCR beta diversity and the percentage of naive T cells measured by flow cytometry.

The chain joins TRBV6-5 to TRBJ2-3; the central 7 bases match TRBD1. The clonotype originates from a young man in good health. The specimen was blood. The nucleotide sequence reads TGTGCCAGCGGCCGAGGGGGCCGGGGCACAGATACGCAGTATTTT. This encodes CASGRGGRGTDTQYF.